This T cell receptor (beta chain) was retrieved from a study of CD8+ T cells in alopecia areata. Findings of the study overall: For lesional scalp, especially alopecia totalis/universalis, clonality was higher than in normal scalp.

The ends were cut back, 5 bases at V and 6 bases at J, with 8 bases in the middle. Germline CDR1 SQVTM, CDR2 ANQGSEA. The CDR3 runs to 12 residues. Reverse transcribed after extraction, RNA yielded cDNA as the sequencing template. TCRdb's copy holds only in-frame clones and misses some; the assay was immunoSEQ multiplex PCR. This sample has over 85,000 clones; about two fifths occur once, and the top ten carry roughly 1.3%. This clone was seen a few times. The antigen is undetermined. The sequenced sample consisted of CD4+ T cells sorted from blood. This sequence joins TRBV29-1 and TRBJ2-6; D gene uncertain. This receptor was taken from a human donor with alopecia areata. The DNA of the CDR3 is TGCAGCGTTCAGATTTCGGCCAACGTCCTGACTTTC. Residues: CSVQISANVLTF. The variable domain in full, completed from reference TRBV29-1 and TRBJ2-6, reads SAVISQKPSRDICQRGTSLTIQCQVDSQVTMMFWYRQQPGQSLTLIATANQGSEATYESGFVIDKFPISRPNLTFSTLTVSNMSPEDSSIYLCSVQISANVLTFGAGSRLTVL.